This T cell receptor (beta chain) was sequenced during a study of shared clonotypes between healthy human individuals. Here immunoSEQ multiplex PCR was the method, and the copy in TCRdb shows in-frame clones only, minus some. The sample lists approximately 710,000 clones; around 90% were seen once. The V and J ends lost 4 bases and 11 bases, in that order; junction bases with no gene match: 12. Germline CDR1 is SGHRS and CDR2 is YFSETQ. CDR3 length: 14 residues. The TCR was taken from a man aged 18 to 29 in good health. Some clones in this sample may be carry-over from other donors' samples. The chain carries TRBV5-1 and TRBJ1-5, with 7 bases aligning to TRBD1. The sequencing sample was made of memory CD8+ T cells from PBMCs. The subset: CD45RO+ cells pooled with CCR7-negative TemRA cells. CDR3 nucleotides: TGCGCCAGCAGCCCGACAGGGAGCCCCGGGACCCAGCATTTT. Translation: CASSPTGSPGTQHF.